This T cell receptor beta chain derives from a study of identical twins. Study outcomes and limitations: High-abundance cord blood beta clonotypes had fewer insertions; memory repertoires showed none. The same donors were not followed; conclusions instead depended on cross-sectional statistical analysis.

This clonotype was seen at least ten times. Its antigen remains unknown. cDNA molecules carried unique molecular identifiers, and template switching added a universal primer site. TCRdb re-derived calls from the 5' RACE reads in MiXCR, one entry per CDR3 protein. The sample lists roughly 260,000 distinct CDR3 sequences, 7.5% occurring once. The same data also went into a second study, on yellow fever vaccine responses in identical twins.

This TCR came from a woman under 30 in good health. The sequenced material came from CD8+ T cells sorted from blood.

The CDR3, as DNA: TGTGCCAGCAGTTACTTCGGGGTGAACACTGAAGCTTTCTTT. Translation: CASSYFGVNTEAFF. The genes are TRBV28 and TRBJ1-1; no firm D call. The germline V gene has CDR1 MDHEN and CDR2 SYDVKM. This CDR3 has 14 amino acids. Trimming removed 4 bases from V and 0 bases from J, with 9 bases in between.